A single sample is the source of the 24 T cell receptor beta chains below, sequenced in a study of neurological immune-mediated disorders. The sample's time point: longitudinal time-point 1 (baseline). TCRdb re-derived calls from the 5' RACE reads in MiXCR, one entry per CDR3 protein. Found here are tens of thousands of distinct CDR3 sequences, roughly 15% of them singletons; the top ten hold roughly 4.2%. The specimen was PBMCs. The receptor source for this set is a female donor with HTLV-1-associated myelopathy (HAM/TSP).

This clonotype occurred many times. V gene TRBV7-9 combines with J gene TRBJ2-2; TRBD1 might be the D (6 bases). Trimming took 7 bases from V and 6 from J, leaving 15 bases between them. The germline V gene encodes CDR1 SEHNR and CDR2 FQNEAQ (reference sequence). The CDR3 has 14 residues. This chain's CDR3 is CASTIAGGAGELFF. For the CDR3, the DNA is TGTGCCAGCACCATCGCTGGGGGCGCCGGGGAGCTGTTTTTT.

This clonotype was counted ten times or more. V is TRBV20-1 and J is TRBJ2-5, with TRBD1 as a possible D gene (5 bases). The CDR3 totals 15 residues. Trimming cost V 1 base and J 1 base, with 13 bases left between them. Germline-derived CDR1 and CDR2 are DFQATT and SNEGSKA (reference sequence). DNA of the CDR3: TGCAGTGCTAGAGCTTGGGGCTACGTCCAAGAGACCCAGTACTTC. Residues: CSARAWGYVQETQYF.

The J gene is TRBJ2-3, the V gene TRBV20-1; 10 bases line up with TRBD2. Trimming cost V 0 bases and J 4 bases; bases outside gene matches: 4. Germline V gene lookup returns CDR1 DFQATT and CDR2 SNEGSKA (reference sequence). This CDR3 is built from 15 residues. The CDR3, as DNA: TGCAGTGCTAGAGAACTAGCGGGGTTATCAGATACGCAGTATTTT. Its translation is CSARELAGLSDTQYF.

This clonotype was recorded many times. The V and J genes are TRBV5-1 and TRBJ2-3, with TRBD1 identical over 7 bases. This CDR3 spans 16 amino acids. V lost 3 bases and J lost 4; bases outside the gene matches: 11. CDR1 and CDR2 (germline): SGHRS, YFSETQ. For the CDR3, the DNA is TGCGCCAGCAGCTCCTCTCCGGGACAGAAAGCAGATACGCAGTATTTT. Its translation: CASSSSPGQKADTQYF.

In this sample, this clonotype turned up a few times. The rearrangement links TRBV30 to TRBJ2-7; D not resolved. CDR1 and CDR2 from the germline V gene are GTSNPN and SVGIG (reference sequence). The V end lost 1 base, the J end lost 2 bases, and 6 bases lay between the germline ends. This CDR3 is 12 amino acids long. This CDR3 is CAWSATAYEQYF. The CDR3 DNA reads TGTGCCTGGAGTGCCACGGCCTACGAGCAGTACTTC.

This clonotype was found many times. This chain links TRBV5-1 with TRBJ2-7; TRBD1 agrees at 7 bases. V shed 2 bases and J 3 bases; nucleotides not matched to a gene: 8. CDR1 is SGHRS and CDR2 is YFSETQ in the germline V gene. This CDR3 contains 15 residues. The CDR3 reads CASSFNGQVGYEQYF. The CDR3 DNA is TGCGCCAGCAGCTTTAACGGACAGGTCGGCTACGAGCAGTACTTC.

This clonotype appeared many times. The chain joins TRBV9 to TRBJ2-2; D is unresolved. Trimming pared 4 bases from V and 0 bases from J, leaving 7 bases between. Looked up from germline, CDR1 is SGDLS and CDR2 is YYNGEE. There are 14 residues in the CDR3. CDR3 sequence reads: CASSLGSNTGELFF. The CDR3 DNA follows: TGTGCCAGCAGCTTGGGGTCGAACACCGGGGAGCTGTTTTTT.

The CDR3 sequence: CASSLRTEYQETQYF. The CDR3 bases are TGCGCCAGCAGCCTGAGGACAGAGTACCAAGAGACCCAGTACTTC. The chain couples TRBV5-1 to TRBJ2-5, with a possible D match to TRBD1 (6 bases). This CDR3 contains 15 residues. The germline V gene encodes CDR1 SGHRS and CDR2 YFSETQ. The V end was cut by 4 bases, the J end by 0 bases, with 13 bases between.

This clonotype was recorded many times. V usage is TRBV7-2 and J usage is TRBJ2-5, with 7 nucleotides matching TRBD1. The germline V gene has CDR1 SGHTA and CDR2 FQGNSA. V dropped 2 bases and J dropped 6; count of bases not matched to a gene: 6. This CDR3 spans 14 amino acids. As DNA, the CDR3 is TGTGCCAGCAGCTTAAACAGGGGAGCGAAGACCCAGTACTTC. Translation gives CASSLNRGAKTQYF.

This clonotype was observed at least ten times. The chain is built from TRBV5-1 and TRBJ2-1, with D unclear. Germline lookup yields CDR1 SGHRS and CDR2 YFSETQ. The germline V and J ends were trimmed by 0 bases and 5 bases, with 6 bases remaining between them. This CDR3 is 13 amino acids long. As DNA, the CDR3 is TGCGCCAGCAGCTTGGGATGGGACAATGAGCAGTTCTTC. This translates into CASSLGWDNEQFF.

This clonotype showed up many times. The chain uses TRBV9 and TRBJ1-2; 7 nucleotides match TRBD1. This CDR3 is 14 amino acids long. The V segment lost 3 bases and the J segment 5 bases; nucleotides outside the gene matches: 7. CDR1 SGDLS and CDR2 YYNGEE come from the germline V gene. DNA of the CDR3: TGTGCCAGCAGCGCGACAGGGACCGCTTATGGCTACACCTTC. Translation gives CASSATGTAYGYTF.

In its sample, this clonotype was seen many times. The chain links TRBV10-3 to TRBJ1-1; D is ambiguous. The CDR3 extends over 13 amino acids. CDR1 is ENHRY and CDR2 is SYGVKD in the germline V gene. Trimming left V 6 bases short and J 0 bases short, with 8 bases between. This CDR3 reads CAIRAGVNTEAFF. The CDR3 DNA is TGTGCCATCAGAGCGGGAGTGAACACTGAAGCTTTCTTT.

This sequence joins TRBV7-9 and TRBJ2-2; D is possibly TRBD1 (6 bases). V lost 3 bases and J 3 bases, leaving 17 bases between the germline ends. The CDR3 consists of 17 residues. The germline CDR1 and CDR2 sequences are SEHNR and FQNEAQ (reference sequence). The DNA of the CDR3 is TGTGCCAGCAGCTTCCTACCCGGGACATGGTACACCGGGGAGCTGTTTTTT. Translation gives CASSFLPGTWYTGELFF.

This clonotype appeared many times. The chain is built from TRBV28 and TRBJ2-3; 12 nucleotides match TRBD2. CDR3 length equals 17 residues. With V trimmed by 3 bases and J by 2 bases, 6 bases remained unmatched. CDR1 and CDR2 (germline): MDHEN, SYDVKM. The CDR3 loop is CASSFLLAGGATDTQYF. In DNA form, the CDR3 reads TGTGCCAGCAGTTTCTTACTAGCGGGGGGAGCCACAGATACGCAGTATTTT.

This clonotype was counted many times. The chain joins TRBV28 to TRBJ2-1; D is unclear. The CDR3 consists of 12 residues. CDR1 is MDHEN, CDR2 SYDVKM, per germline. V was cut by 3 bases and J by 4 bases, with 4 bases left in between. The CDR3 reads CASSFRYNEQFF. Here the CDR3 DNA reads TGTGCCAGCAGTTTTAGGTACAATGAGCAGTTCTTC.

This clonotype was observed many times. CDR3 nucleotide sequence: TGTGCCAGCAGCTTTGGAGGCAAAGTAGAGACCCAGTACTTC. Translation gives CASSFGGKVETQYF. The chain links TRBV7-2 to TRBJ2-5; a weak D match, TRBD2 (5 bases). CDR1 is SGHTA and CDR2 is FQGNSA in the germline V gene. Between the trimmed V and J ends, which lost 3 bases and 4 bases, there was a span of 12 bases. CDR3 length: 14 residues.

This clonotype was recorded many times. V usage is TRBV6-6 and J usage is TRBJ2-3; 7 bases line up with TRBD1. Germline V CDR1 and CDR2: MNHNY, SVGAGI (reference sequence). The J segment lost 4 bases and the V segment lost 5 bases, leaving 0 bases of the junction unmatched. This CDR3 has 12 residues. The CDR3 region is CASSQGADTQYF. DNA for the CDR3: TGTGCCAGCAGTCAGGGGGCAGATACGCAGTATTTT.

This clonotype was seen many times. The chain has TRBV11-2 and TRBJ2-1; D not certain. The CDR3 has 15 residues. CDR1 SGHAT and CDR2 FQNNGV come from the germline V gene. V was trimmed by 6 bases and J by 3 bases, leaving 15 bases between them. CDR3 nucleotides: TGTGCCAGCAGTCTGGGTTGGATGGACTACAATGAGCAGTTCTTC. Protein product: CASSLGWMDYNEQFF.

The chain employs TRBV6-1 and TRBJ2-7, with TRBD2 matching over 13 bases. CDR3 length equals 15 residues. V trimming: 8 bases; J trimming: 2 bases; junction bases outside the gene matches: 6. The germline CDR1 and CDR2 sequences are MNHNS and SASEGT. The CDR3 nucleotides are TGTGCCAGCGAGAAACTAGCGGGGGGGCCCTACGAGCAGTACTTC. Protein product: CASEKLAGGPYEQYF.

This clonotype has ten or more counts. The CDR3 coding sequence is TGTGCCAGCAGCTGGGAGGGGGAATCCTACGAGCAGTACTTC. Its protein product is CASSWEGESYEQYF. The chain carries TRBV5-6 and TRBJ2-7; possible D gene TRBD2, 7 bases. Trimming took 3 bases from V and 1 from J, leaving 11 bases between them. CDR3 length equals 14 residues. The V gene's germline CDR1 is SGHDT and CDR2 YYEEEE.

The V and J genes are TRBV28 and TRBJ1-3; D uncertain. The V and J ends lost 3 bases and 1 base respectively, with 7 bases between them. CDR1 and CDR2 from the germline V gene are MDHEN and SYDVKM. This CDR3 is 14 amino acids long. CDR3 region: CASSFRASGNTIYF. CDR3 bases: TGTGCCAGCAGTTTTAGGGCATCTGGAAACACCATATATTTT.

The table lists this clonotype with many counts. The chain recombines TRBV20-1 with TRBJ2-3; 11 positions agree with TRBD2. In germline, CDR1 is DFQATT, CDR2 SNEGSKA (reference sequence). V was clipped by 2 bases and J by 2 bases; unmatched bases: 9. This CDR3 is built from 17 residues. For the CDR3, the DNA is TGCAGTGCTAGACGCGTCACTAGCGGGGGAAACACAGATACGCAGTATTTT. Its translation is CSARRVTSGGNTDTQYF.

The chain combines TRBV5-5 with TRBJ1-1, with 9 positions matching TRBD1. V dropped 4 bases and J dropped 4; count of bases not matched to a gene: 8. Germline lookup yields CDR1 SGHKS and CDR2 YYEKEE (reference sequence). The CDR3 extends over 15 amino acids. This chain's CDR3 is CASSLRTGDITEAFF. CDR3 bases: TGTGCCAGCAGCCTTCGGACAGGGGATATCACTGAAGCTTTCTTT.

V and J are TRBV10-3 and TRBJ2-7; D is unclear. This CDR3 is 15 amino acids long. Germline loops: CDR1 ENHRY, CDR2 SYGVKD. For the CDR3, the DNA is TGTGTCGTCAGTGAGTCGTCAGCTTTGGTCTACGAGCAGTACTTC. This codes for CVVSESSALVYEQYF.